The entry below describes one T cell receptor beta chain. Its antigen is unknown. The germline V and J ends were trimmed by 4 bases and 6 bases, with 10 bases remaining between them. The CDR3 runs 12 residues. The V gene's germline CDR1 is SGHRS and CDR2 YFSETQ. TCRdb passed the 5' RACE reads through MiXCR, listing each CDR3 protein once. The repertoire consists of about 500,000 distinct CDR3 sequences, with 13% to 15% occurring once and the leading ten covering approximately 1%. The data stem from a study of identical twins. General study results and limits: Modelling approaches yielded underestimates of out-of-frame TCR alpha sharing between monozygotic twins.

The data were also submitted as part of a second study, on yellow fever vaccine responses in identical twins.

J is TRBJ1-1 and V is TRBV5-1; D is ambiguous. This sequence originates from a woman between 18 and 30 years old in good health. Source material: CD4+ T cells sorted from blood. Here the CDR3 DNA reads TGCGCCAGCAGCCTGAATGGCCCTGAAGCTTTCTTT. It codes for CASSLNGPEAFF.